The 28 T cell receptor beta chains in this list originate from one sample, sequenced in a study of glioma-infiltrating T cells after dendritic cell vaccination. Sequencing used immunoSEQ multiplex PCR; TCRdb keeps in-frame clones, though not all of them. The table shows 80,000 to 95,000 clones, with 70% to 90% occurring only once. The sequences come from blood, collected before dendritic cell vaccination. Every receptor here comes from a human donor with glioblastoma.

This clone was picked up one time. V is TRBV6-1 and J is TRBJ1-6; tentative D call: TRBD1 (5 bases). Germline lookup yields CDR1 MNHNS and CDR2 SASEGT. Trimming cost V 7 bases and J 6 bases, with 16 bases left between them. The CDR3 totals 15 residues. The CDR3: CASTGTALLNSPLHF. In nucleotides, the CDR3 is TGTGCCAGCACGGGGACTGCTCTCCTTAATTCACCCCTCCACTTT.

Here the CDR3 reads CASSIYTGRENTEAFF. The CDR3 coding sequence is TGTGCCAGTAGTATTTATACGGGGAGGGAAAACACTGAAGCTTTCTTT. The rearrangement links TRBV19 to TRBJ1-1; D gene uncertain. The CDR3 loop spans 16 amino acids. Germline CDR1 LNHDA, CDR2 SQIVND (reference sequence). Trimming took 3 bases from V and 2 from J, leaving 16 bases between them.

Comment on this clone: Different DNA sequences within this sample yield the same CDR3. The rearrangement joins TRBV7-6 to TRBJ2-7, with 7 bases fitting TRBD2. The CDR3 spans 14 residues. Germline trimming cut 1 base from V and 4 bases from J; bases unmatched to any gene: 4. In germline, CDR1 is SGHVS, CDR2 FNYEAQ. The CDR3: CASSLGGGGYEQYF. The CDR3 DNA follows: TGTGCCAGCAGCTTAGGTGGGGGGGGGTACGAGCAGTACTTC.

The chain couples TRBV30 to TRBJ1-1; a possible D gene is TRBD1 (6 bases). V lost 5 bases to trimming and J lost 6 bases, with 19 bases between them. The CDR3 totals 14 residues. Germline values: CDR1 GTSNPN, CDR2 SVGIG (reference sequence). The CDR3 sequence is CAWDLGHAGAEAFF. The DNA for the CDR3 is TGTGCCTGGGATTTGGGACATGCCGGCGCTGAAGCTTTCTTT.

The CDR3 DNA reads as TGCAGCGTTGAGGAGTTGGGGGCGAGCGGCTACACCTTC. Its translation is CSVEELGASGYTF. The chain couples TRBV29-1 to TRBJ1-2, with D tentatively TRBD1 (6 bases). Germline CDR1 reads SQVTM; CDR2 reads ANQGSEA. The CDR3 has 13 residues. V dropped 3 bases and J dropped 8 bases, with 16 bases sitting between them. The whole variable domain, remainder taken from reference TRBV29-1 and TRBJ1-2, is SAVISQKPSRDICQRGTSLTIQCQVDSQVTMMFWYRQQPGQSLTLIATANQGSEATYESGFVIDKFPISRPNLTFSTLTVSNMSPEDSSIYLCSVEELGASGYTFGSGTRLTVV.

This clone was found once. The chain has TRBV5-4 and TRBJ2-3; 9 bases match TRBD2. This CDR3 contains 17 residues. Germline lookup yields CDR1 SGHNT and CDR2 YYREEE (reference sequence). The V segment lost 4 bases and the J segment 1 base; nucleotides outside the gene matches: 10. The CDR3 DNA sequence: TGTGCCAGCAGCCCTCGCGGGGGGGCCCGAGGCACAGATACGCAGTATTTT. As protein: CASSPRGGARGTDTQYF. The complete variable domain, with remaining parts taken from reference TRBV5-4 and TRBJ2-3, reads ETGVTQSPTHLIKTRGQQVTLRCSSQSGHNTVSWYQQALGQGPQFIFQYYREEENGRGNFPPRFSGLQFPNYSSELNVNALELDDSALYLCASSPRGGARGTDTQYFGPGTRLTVL.

The J gene is TRBJ1-4, the V gene TRBV7-9; D is unclear. V was shortened by 3 bases and J by 5 bases, with 10 bases between the two germline ends. Germline CDR1 is SEHNR and CDR2 is FQNEAQ (reference sequence). The CDR3 length is 14 residues. CDR3 DNA sequence: TGTGCCAGCAGCTTCGCGGCGGGGAATGAAAAACTGTTTTTT. Its translation is CASSFAAGNEKLFF. Variable domain in full (rest from reference TRBV7-9 and TRBJ1-4): DTGVSQNPRHKITKRGQNVTFRCDPISEHNRLYWYRQTLGQGPEFLTYFQNEAQLEKSRLLSDRFSAERPKGSFSTLEIQRTEQGDSAMYLCASSFAAGNEKLFFGSGTQLSVL.

The V gene is TRBV5-6, the J gene TRBJ2-7, with D possibly being TRBD1 (6 bases). V was trimmed by 1 base and J by 6 bases, leaving 11 bases between them. Germline assignment: CDR1 SGHDT and CDR2 YYEEEE. This CDR3 comprises 13 residues. CDR3 sequence: CASSLYRESEQYF. For the CDR3, the DNA is TGTGCCAGCAGCTTGTACAGGGAGTCCGAGCAGTACTTC.

This clone has a single count. This chain uses TRBV11-2 with TRBJ2-1; 10 nucleotides align to TRBD1. From germline, CDR1 is SGHAT and CDR2 FQNNGV. Trimming took 5 bases from V and 9 from J; bases not matched to a gene: 10. CDR3 length: 15 amino acids. The CDR3: CASSPLDRGIVEQFF. The DNA for the CDR3 is TGTGCCAGCAGCCCTCTGGACAGGGGGATTGTTGAGCAGTTCTTC.

Details on this clone: One end of the junction does not line up with germline, which may come from a read error. The gene calls are TRBV7-7 and TRBJ2-5; 7 positions agree with TRBD1. CDR1 is SSHAT and CDR2 is FNYEAQ in the germline V gene (reference sequence). This CDR3 comprises 15 residues. CDR3 coding DNA: TGTGCTAGCAGCTTAGTTCCACAGACAGGGGAGACCCAGTACTTC. Protein sequence: CASSLVPQTGETQYF.

This rearrangement joins TRBV4-1 to TRBJ2-1; 9 nucleotides agree with TRBD2. Trimming at V came to 4 bases and at J to 8 bases, leaving 12 bases not matched to a gene. This CDR3 has 16 amino acids. CDR1 and CDR2 from the germline V gene are MGHRA and YSYEKL. CDR3 sequence (DNA): TGCGCCAGCAGCCGACTATGGGCTAGCGGGATCCATGAGCAGTTCTTC. Protein product: CASSRLWASGIHEQFF.

The chain recombines TRBV5-1 with TRBJ1-1; D remains unclear. This CDR3 is built from 13 residues. Trimming shortened V by 7 bases and J by 1 base, and 11 bases separated the two germline ends. Per the germline V gene, CDR1 is SGHRS and CDR2 is YFSETQ. CDR3 protein: CASGDRGNTEAFF. In DNA form, the CDR3 reads TGCGCCAGCGGGGATCGGGGGAACACTGAAGCTTTCTTT.

The V gene is TRBV5-1, the J gene TRBJ2-3; 10 bases map to TRBD2. Germline V gene lookup returns CDR1 SGHRS and CDR2 YFSETQ. The CDR3 has 15 residues. The trim removed 4 bases at V and 1 base at J, leaving 3 bases unmatched. CDR3 amino acids: CASSRTSGGTDTQYF. The CDR3 region has the DNA TGCGCCAGCAGCCGCACTAGCGGGGGCACAGATACGCAGTATTTT.

V and J are TRBV10-1 and TRBJ2-3; 11 nucleotides agree with TRBD2. Trimming took 0 bases from V and 1 from J; bases not matched to a gene: 0. Germline V CDR1 and CDR2: WNHNN, SYGVQD (reference sequence). The CDR3 is 16 residues long. The chain's CDR3 is CASSESLAGGTDTQYF. The CDR3 region has the DNA TGCGCCAGCAGTGAGTCACTAGCGGGAGGCACAGATACGCAGTATTTT.

This clone is a singleton in its sample. The gene calls are TRBV10-3 and TRBJ1-5, with TRBD1 as a possible D gene (5 bases). The CDR3 is made up of 15 amino acids. V lost 2 bases and J 1 base, leaving 9 bases between the germline ends. Germline-derived CDR1 and CDR2 are ENHRY and SYGVKD. The CDR3 spells CAISEAGRSNQPQHF. Written as DNA, the CDR3 is TGTGCCATCAGTGAGGCAGGGCGAAGCAATCAGCCCCAGCATTTT.

The chain recombines TRBV19 with TRBJ2-1; the D gene is possibly TRBD2 (7 bases). The CDR3 sequence is 16 residues long. The germline gives CDR1 LNHDA, CDR2 SQIVND (reference sequence). Trimming cost V 6 bases and J 8 bases, with 23 bases left between them. CDR3: CASSPSGLGGPDEQFF. CDR3 nucleotides: TGTGCCAGTAGCCCGTCCGGACTAGGGGGGCCCGATGAGCAGTTCTTC.

The chain recombines TRBV18 with TRBJ2-7; 9 nucleotides agree with TRBD1. CDR3 length equals 15 residues. CDR1 is KGHSH, CDR2 LQKENI, per germline. The J segment lost 3 bases and the V segment lost 4 bases, leaving 7 bases of the junction unmatched. CDR3 DNA: TGTGCCAGCTCACTTTCCTCGGGACAGGGCTACGAGCAGTACTTC. Its translation: CASSLSSGQGYEQYF.

The chain has TRBV9 and TRBJ2-7, with TRBD2 as a possible D gene (5 bases). V was cut by 0 bases and J by 1 base, with 11 bases left in between. The CDR3 is made up of 15 amino acids. Germline V lookup: CDR1 SGDLS, CDR2 YYNGEE. CDR3 in DNA: TGTGCCAGCAGCGTAGAACCTAGCTGGTCCTACGAGCAGTACTTC. Residues: CASSVEPSWSYEQYF.

In its sample, this clone was seen once. V usage is TRBV10-3 and J usage is TRBJ2-3; a weak D match, TRBD2 (6 bases). Germline-derived CDR1 and CDR2 are ENHRY and SYGVKD. The CDR3 runs to 15 residues. V lost 7 bases and J 0 bases, leaving 14 bases between the germline ends. The CDR3 region is CAINLRDSSTDTQYF. Written as DNA, the CDR3 is TGTGCCATCAACCTACGGGACTCTAGCACAGATACGCAGTATTTT.

The CDR3 reads CASSPQRTQYNEQFF. In nucleotides, the CDR3 is TGTGCCAGCTCACCTCAGCGGACCCAATACAATGAGCAGTTCTTC. The V call is TRBV18, the J call TRBJ2-1, with D possibly matching TRBD2 (5 bases). The CDR3 extends over 15 amino acids. V was cut by 3 bases and J by 4 bases, with 13 bases left in between. Germline V gene lookup returns CDR1 KGHSH and CDR2 LQKENI.

The chain joins TRBV2 to TRBJ2-5; D might be TRBD1 (6 bases). Germline CDR1 reads SNHLY; CDR2 reads FYNNEI. The CDR3 is made up of 14 amino acids. The V end was cut by 3 bases, the J end by 4 bases, with 12 bases between. CDR3 sequence (DNA): TGTGCCAGCAGTGACGGGCAAGGGGGAGAGACCCAGTACTTC. It is translated as CASSDGQGGETQYF.

This clone was seen a single time. A read error may account for a junction end that differs from germline. This chain uses TRBV6-1 with TRBJ1-2, with TRBD1 identical over 9 bases. Germline-derived CDR1 and CDR2 are MNHNS and SASEGT. CDR3 length: 15 amino acids. The CDR3, as DNA: TGTGCCAGCAGTGGAGGGACAGGGTCTAAGTATGGCTACACCTTC. This encodes CASSGGTGSKYGYTF.

CDR3 bases: TGTGCCAGCGCAAAGGGACAGGGGGTTAGGAGCAATCAGCCCCAGCATTTT. Its protein is CASAKGQGVRSNQPQHF. The V gene is TRBV2, the J gene TRBJ1-5; 11 bases map to TRBD1. With 8 bases clipped from V and 1 base from J, the junction kept 10 bases outside the gene matches. This CDR3 region has 17 residues. Germline V lookup: CDR1 SNHLY, CDR2 FYNNEI.

The J gene is TRBJ2-5, the V gene TRBV19; 14 nucleotides align to TRBD2. V dropped 5 bases and J dropped 7; count of bases not matched to a gene: 9. Looked up from germline, CDR1 is LNHDA and CDR2 is SQIVND (reference sequence). This CDR3 spans 16 amino acids. This CDR3 reads CASSPRGTSGSGTQYF. The CDR3 coding sequence is TGTGCCAGTAGTCCCCGGGGGACTAGCGGGAGCGGGACCCAGTACTTC.

The rearrangement joins TRBV5-1 to TRBJ1-1, with unresolved D. V lost 3 bases, J lost 1 base, and 10 bases lay in between. CDR1 is SGHRS and CDR2 is YFSETQ in the germline V gene. CDR3 size: 14 residues. The CDR3 sequence: CASSYAGRNTEAFF. For the CDR3, the DNA is TGCGCCAGCAGCTATGCTGGGAGGAACACTGAAGCTTTCTTT.

The chain links TRBV7-6 to TRBJ1-5, with D possibly matching TRBD1 (5 bases). The CDR3 is 14 amino acids. V was clipped by 1 base and J by 3 bases, with 7 bases between them. The germline V gene encodes CDR1 SGHVS and CDR2 FNYEAQ. The CDR3: CASSLGGVNQPQHF. CDR3 nucleotide sequence: TGTGCCAGCAGCTTAGGGGGGGTCAATCAGCCCCAGCATTTT.

The V and J genes are TRBV11-3 and TRBJ2-7; 14 nucleotides align to TRBD2. The CDR3 runs 19 residues. Unmatched junction bases numbered 17, after V lost 4 bases and J lost 6 bases. Germline V gene lookup returns CDR1 SGHNT and CDR2 YENEEA. The DNA of the CDR3 is TGTGCCAGCAGCTCCCTCCCTGGGACTAGCGGGAGTAAGTACGGCGAGCAGTACTTC. This gives the protein CASSSLPGTSGSKYGEQYF.

The V gene is TRBV5-1, the J gene TRBJ1-1; D not certain. Looked up from germline, CDR1 is SGHRS and CDR2 is YFSETQ. CDR3 length: 15 amino acids. V lost 4 bases to trimming and J lost 3 bases, with 16 bases between them. The CDR3 here is CASSPLERLYTEAFF. CDR3 nucleotide sequence: TGCGCCAGCAGCCCGTTGGAGAGGCTTTACACTGAAGCTTTCTTT.